This entry concerns a single TCR beta chain. These data come from a study of blood T cell repertoires in COVID-19. Background on the study: The United States, Italy and Spain provided the acute and convalescent COVID-19 samples. Sources were T cells, B-cell-depleted T cells, or PBMCs; the material itself was cDNA or gDNA.

The authors' processing: Using reference gene primer amplification, nucleated cell counts were estimated. Measured with immunoSEQ multiplex PCR; TCRdb has only the in-frame clones, and not every one. The DNA was the basis for D and trimming; V, J and clone size are from that table. The sample consists of over 65,000 clones, 87% of them appearing once. The clonotype originates from a human donor in a cohort sampled during active COVID-19. The sequencing sample was made of peripheral blood.

CDR3: CASSLGQISTEAFF. Written as DNA, the CDR3 is TGTGCCAGCAGCTTGGGACAGATTTCCACTGAAGCTTTCTTT. The chain recombines TRBV11-2 with TRBJ1-1, with 7 bases matching TRBD1. Germline values: CDR1 SGHAT, CDR2 FQNNGV. CDR3 length: 14 residues. The V segment lost 3 bases and the J segment 4 bases; nucleotides outside the gene matches: 5.